This T cell receptor beta chain was recovered during a study of blood T cells in healthy people across ages. In regard to this clonotype: The antigen is not known.

A sample-barcoded 5' primer and a J-beta primer mix were used in a second PCR of roughly 6 to 11 cycles. TCRdb redid the calling of the 5' RACE reads with MiXCR, one entry per CDR3 protein. The sample lists about 320,000 distinct CDR3 sequences, 25% to 30% occurring once. Findings and caveats of the study: PBMC samples, being unsorted, prevented any conclusive comparison of naive and antigen-experienced cells. While age rose, TCR beta diversity per million T cells dropped in a roughly linear way.

The germline gives CDR1 DFQATT, CDR2 SNEGSKA (reference sequence). Trimming removed 6 bases from V and 4 bases from J; junction bases left unmatched: 18. There are 17 residues in the CDR3. Each of the donors had roughly 9.7 milliliters of peripheral blood drawn into EDTA-treated Vacutainer tubes. Per sample, at least 5.5 micrograms of total RNA were extracted. The sequenced material came from blood. This TCR came from a woman in her 70s in good health. The chain uses TRBV20-1 and TRBJ2-3, with 8 bases matching TRBD2. The CDR3 nucleotides are TGCAGTGCCCCTAGAGCCCTAGCGGGTGTAGCATCAGATACGCAGTATTTT. Its translation: CSAPRALAGVASDTQYF.